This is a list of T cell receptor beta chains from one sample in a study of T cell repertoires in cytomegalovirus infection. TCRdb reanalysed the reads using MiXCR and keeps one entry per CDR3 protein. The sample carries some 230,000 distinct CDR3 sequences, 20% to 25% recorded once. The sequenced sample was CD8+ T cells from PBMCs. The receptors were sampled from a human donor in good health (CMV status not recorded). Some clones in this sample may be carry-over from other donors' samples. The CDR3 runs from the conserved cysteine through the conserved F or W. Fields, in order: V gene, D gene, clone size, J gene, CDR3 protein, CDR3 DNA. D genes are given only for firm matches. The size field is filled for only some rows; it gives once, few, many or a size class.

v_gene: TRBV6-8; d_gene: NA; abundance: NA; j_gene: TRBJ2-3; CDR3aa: CASRDTSNTQYF; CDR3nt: TGTGCCAGCAGGGATACTTCCAATACGCAGTATTTT
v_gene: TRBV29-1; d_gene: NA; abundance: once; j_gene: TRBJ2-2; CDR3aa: CSVVGTSGELFF; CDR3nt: TGCAGCGTTGTCGGGACGAGCGGGGAGCTGTTTTTT
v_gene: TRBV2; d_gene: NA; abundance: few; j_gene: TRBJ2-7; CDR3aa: CASSEAPLGFSYEQYF; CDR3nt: TGTGCCAGCAGTGAAGCGCCGTTAGGGTTTTCCTACGAGCAGTACTTC
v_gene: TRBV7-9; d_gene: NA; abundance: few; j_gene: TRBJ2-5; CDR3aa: CASTTGTQETQYF; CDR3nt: TGTGCCAGCACCACAGGGACCCAAGAGACCCAGTACTTC
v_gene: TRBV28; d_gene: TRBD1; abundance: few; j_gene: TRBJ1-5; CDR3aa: CASSRYRGRGNQPQHF; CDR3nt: TGTGCCAGCAGCCGCTACAGGGGAAGAGGCAATCAGCCCCAGCATTTT
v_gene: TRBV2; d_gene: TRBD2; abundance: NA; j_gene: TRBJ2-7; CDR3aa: CASSERRLAVVYEQYF; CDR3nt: TGTGCCAGCAGTGAAAGGCGGCTAGCGGTCGTCTACGAGCAGTACTTC
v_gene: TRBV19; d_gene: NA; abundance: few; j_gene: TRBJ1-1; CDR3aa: CASSGPHSGNTEAFF; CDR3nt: TGTGCCAGTAGTGGACCTCACTCGGGCAACACTGAAGCTTTCTTT
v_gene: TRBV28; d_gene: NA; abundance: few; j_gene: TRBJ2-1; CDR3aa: CASTPRASYNEQFF; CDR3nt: TGTGCCAGCACTCCACGGGCCTCCTACAATGAGCAGTTCTTC
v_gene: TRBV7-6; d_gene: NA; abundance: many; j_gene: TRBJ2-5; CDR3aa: CASSLEGGAGEETQYF; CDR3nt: TGTGCCAGCAGCTTAGAAGGTGGGGCTGGGGAGGAGACCCAGTACTTC
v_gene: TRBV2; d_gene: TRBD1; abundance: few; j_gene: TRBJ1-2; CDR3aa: CASIRTGGHGYTF; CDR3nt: TGTGCCAGCATTCGGACAGGGGGCCATGGCTACACCTTC
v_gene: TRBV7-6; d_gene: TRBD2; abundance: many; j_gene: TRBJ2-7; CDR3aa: CASSPSPAISGGDEQYF; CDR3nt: TGTGCCAGCAGCCCCTCCCCTGCGATTAGCGGGGGCGACGAGCAGTACTTC
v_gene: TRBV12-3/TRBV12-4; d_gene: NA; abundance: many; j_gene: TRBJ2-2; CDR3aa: CASSLPPPIAGPNTGELFF; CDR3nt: TGTGCCAGCAGTTTACCTCCTCCCATTGCGGGACCGAACACCGGGGAGCTGTTTTTT
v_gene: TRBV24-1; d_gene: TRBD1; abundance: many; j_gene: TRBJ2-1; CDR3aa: CATSDSAQGEFNEQFF; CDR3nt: TGTGCCACCAGTGATTCTGCCCAGGGGGAATTCAATGAGCAGTTCTTC
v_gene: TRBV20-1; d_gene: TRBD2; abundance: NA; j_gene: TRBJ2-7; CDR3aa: CSAREWVAGGYEQYF; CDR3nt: TGCAGTGCTAGAGAGTGGGTAGCGGGAGGCTACGAGCAGTACTTC
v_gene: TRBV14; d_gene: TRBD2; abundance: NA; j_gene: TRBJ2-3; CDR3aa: CASSLLVGTSLSSTDTQYF; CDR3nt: TGTGCCAGCAGCCTACTAGTCGGGACTAGCCTGTCTAGCACAGATACGCAGTATTTT
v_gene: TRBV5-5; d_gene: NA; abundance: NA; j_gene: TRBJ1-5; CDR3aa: CASSFGISNQPQHF; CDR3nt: TGTGCCAGCAGCTTCGGGATTAGCAATCAGCCCCAGCATTTT
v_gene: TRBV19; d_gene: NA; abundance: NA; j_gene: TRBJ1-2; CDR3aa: CASSPGWYGYTF; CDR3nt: TGTGCCAGTAGCCCGGGTTGGTATGGCTACACCTTC
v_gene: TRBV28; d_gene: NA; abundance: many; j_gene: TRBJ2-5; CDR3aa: CASTPDFAETQYF; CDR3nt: TGTGCCAGCACCCCCGACTTTGCAGAGACCCAGTACTTC
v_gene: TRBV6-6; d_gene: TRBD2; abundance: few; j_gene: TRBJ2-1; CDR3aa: CASSYSASGIYNEQFF; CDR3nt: TGTGCCAGCAGTTACTCGGCTAGCGGGATCTACAATGAGCAGTTCTTC
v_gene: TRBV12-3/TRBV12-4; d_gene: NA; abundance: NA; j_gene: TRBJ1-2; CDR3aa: CASSTGPYGYTF; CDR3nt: TGTGCCAGCAGTACAGGGCCCTATGGCTACACCTTC
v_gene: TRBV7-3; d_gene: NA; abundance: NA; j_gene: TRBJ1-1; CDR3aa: CALNGVYTEAFF; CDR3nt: TGTGCCTTAAACGGGGTGTACACTGAAGCTTTCTTT
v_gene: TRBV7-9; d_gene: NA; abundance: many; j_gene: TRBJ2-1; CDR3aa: CASRAEGFGGEQFF; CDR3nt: TGTGCCAGCAGGGCCGAGGGCTTTGGCGGGGAGCAGTTCTTC
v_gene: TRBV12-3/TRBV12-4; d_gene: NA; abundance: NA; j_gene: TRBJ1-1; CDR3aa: CASSLEGSTEAFF; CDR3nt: TGTGCCAGCAGTTTAGAAGGGAGCACTGAAGCTTTCTTT
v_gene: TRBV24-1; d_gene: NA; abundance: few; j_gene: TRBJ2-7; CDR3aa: CATSDSRDIDYEQYF; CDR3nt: TGTGCCACCAGTGATTCGAGGGACATCGACTACGAGCAGTACTTC
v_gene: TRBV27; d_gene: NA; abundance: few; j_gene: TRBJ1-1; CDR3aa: CASRSLAVNTEAFF; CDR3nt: TGTGCCAGCAGAAGCCTGGCGGTGAACACTGAAGCTTTCTTT
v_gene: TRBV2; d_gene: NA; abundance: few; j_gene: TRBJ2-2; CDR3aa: CASSEELNTGELFF; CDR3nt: TGTGCCAGCAGTGAAGAACTAAACACCGGGGAGCTGTTTTTT
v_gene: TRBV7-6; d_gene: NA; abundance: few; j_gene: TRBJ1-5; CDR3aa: CASSYGYNQPQHF; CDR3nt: TGTGCCAGCAGCTACGGGTACAATCAGCCCCAGCATTTT
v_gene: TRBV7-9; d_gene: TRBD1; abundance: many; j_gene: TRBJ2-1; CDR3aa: CASSSGGKSYNEQFF; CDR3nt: TGTGCCAGCAGCTCAGGGGGAAAGTCCTACAATGAGCAGTTCTTC
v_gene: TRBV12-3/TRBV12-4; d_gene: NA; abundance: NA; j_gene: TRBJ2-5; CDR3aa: CASSLGIPEETQYF; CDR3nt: TGTGCCAGCAGTCTCGGGATCCCGGAAGAGACCCAGTACTTC
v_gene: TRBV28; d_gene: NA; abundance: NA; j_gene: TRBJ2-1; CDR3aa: CASATVSSYNEQFF; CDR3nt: TGTGCCAGCGCGACTGTGAGCTCCTACAATGAGCAGTTCTTC
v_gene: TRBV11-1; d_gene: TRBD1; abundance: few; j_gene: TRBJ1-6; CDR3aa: CASSSTGRNSPLHF; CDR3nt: TGTGCCAGCAGCTCGACAGGGCGAAATTCACCCCTCCACTTT
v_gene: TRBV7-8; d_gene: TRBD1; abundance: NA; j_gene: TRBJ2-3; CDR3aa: CASRTGNRGTDTQYF; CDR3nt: TGTGCCAGCAGGACAGGGAATCGCGGCACAGATACGCAGTATTTT
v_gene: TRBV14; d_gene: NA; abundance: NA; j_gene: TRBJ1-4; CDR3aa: CASSQVMFEKLFF; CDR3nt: TGTGCCAGCAGCCAAGTCATGTTCGAAAAACTGTTTTTT
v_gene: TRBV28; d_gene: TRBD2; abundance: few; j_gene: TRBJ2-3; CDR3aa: CALGEGDTQYF; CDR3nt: TGTGCCCTCGGGGAGGGAGATACGCAGTATTTT
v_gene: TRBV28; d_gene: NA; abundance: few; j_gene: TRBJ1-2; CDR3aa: CASKILSGFGYGYTF; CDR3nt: TGTGCCAGCAAGATCCTGTCTGGATTTGGCTATGGCTACACCTTC
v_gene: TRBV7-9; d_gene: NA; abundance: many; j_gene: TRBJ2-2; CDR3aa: CASSLAGSTGELFF; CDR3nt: TGTGCCAGCAGCTTAGCAGGTTCCACCGGGGAGCTGTTTTTT
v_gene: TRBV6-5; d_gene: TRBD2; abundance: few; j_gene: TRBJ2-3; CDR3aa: CASSYLTPLAGNTDTQYF; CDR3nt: TGTGCCAGCAGTTACTTGACCCCTCTAGCGGGGAACACAGATACGCAGTATTTT
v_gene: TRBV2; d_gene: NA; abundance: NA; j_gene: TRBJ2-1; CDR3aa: CATNVGVGNNEQFF; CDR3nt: TGTGCCACTAATGTGGGTGTCGGGAACAATGAGCAGTTCTTC
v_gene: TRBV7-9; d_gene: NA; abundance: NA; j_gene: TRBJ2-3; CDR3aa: CASSRGASTDTQYF; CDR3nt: TGTGCCAGCAGCCGGGGGGCTAGCACAGATACGCAGTATTTT
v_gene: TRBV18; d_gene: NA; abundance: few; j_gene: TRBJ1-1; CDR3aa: CASSPGEEPEAFF; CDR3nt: TGTGCCAGCTCACCGGGAGAGGAGCCTGAAGCTTTCTTT
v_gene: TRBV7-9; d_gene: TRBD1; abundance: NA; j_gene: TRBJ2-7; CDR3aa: CASSPPGQGPYEQYF; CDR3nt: TGTGCCAGCAGCCCCCCGGGACAGGGTCCCTACGAGCAGTACTTC
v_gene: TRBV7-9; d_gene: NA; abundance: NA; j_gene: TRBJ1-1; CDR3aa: CATYTRGRTEAFF; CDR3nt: TGTGCCACATATACCAGGGGAAGAACTGAAGCTTTCTTT
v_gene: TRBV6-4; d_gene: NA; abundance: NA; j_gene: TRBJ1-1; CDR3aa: CASSKTVGGTEAFF; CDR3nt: TGTGCCAGCAGCAAGACAGTCGGTGGCACTGAAGCTTTCTTT
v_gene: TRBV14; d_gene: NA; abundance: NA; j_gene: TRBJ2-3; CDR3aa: CASSPHGRSTDTQYF; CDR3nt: TGTGCCAGCAGCCCCCATGGGCGAAGCACAGATACGCAGTATTTT
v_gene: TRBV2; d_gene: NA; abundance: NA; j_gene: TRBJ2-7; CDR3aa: CATKQGYEQYF; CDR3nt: TGTGCCACCAAACAGGGATACGAGCAGTACTTC
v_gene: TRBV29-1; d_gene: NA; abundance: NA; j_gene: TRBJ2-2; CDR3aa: CSGSYGLNTGELFF; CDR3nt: TGCAGCGGGAGCTATGGCCTGAACACCGGGGAGCTGTTTTTT
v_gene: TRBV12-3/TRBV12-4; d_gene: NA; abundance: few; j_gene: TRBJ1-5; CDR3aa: CASIRGISNQPQHF; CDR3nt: TGTGCCAGCATCCGGGGGATAAGCAATCAGCCCCAGCATTTT
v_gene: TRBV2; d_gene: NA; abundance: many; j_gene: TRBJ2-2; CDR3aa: CASSEWGVEFFGELFF; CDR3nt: TGTGCCAGCAGTGAGTGGGGGGTCGAATTCTTCGGGGAGCTGTTTTTT
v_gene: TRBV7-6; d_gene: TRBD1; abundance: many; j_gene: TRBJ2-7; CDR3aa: CASSPGTGVYEQYF; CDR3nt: TGTGCCAGCAGCCCCGGGACAGGGGTCTACGAGCAGTACTTC
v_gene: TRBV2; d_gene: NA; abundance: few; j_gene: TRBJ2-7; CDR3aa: CASSVGPRSSYEQYF; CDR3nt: TGTGCCAGCAGTGTAGGGCCCCGGAGCTCCTACGAGCAGTACTTC
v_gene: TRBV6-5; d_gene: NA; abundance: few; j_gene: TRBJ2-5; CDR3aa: CASSSRDGGKETQYF; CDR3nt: TGTGCCAGCAGTTCCCGGGACGGTGGTAAAGAGACCCAGTACTTC
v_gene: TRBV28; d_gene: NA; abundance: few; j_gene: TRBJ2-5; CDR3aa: CASSLLGGQTQYF; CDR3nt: TGTGCCAGCAGTTTATTGGGGGGACAGACCCAGTACTTC
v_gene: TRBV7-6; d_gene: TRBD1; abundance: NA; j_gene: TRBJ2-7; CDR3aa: CASSPRDRDSSYEQYF; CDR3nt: TGTGCCAGCAGCCCCAGGGACAGGGATAGCTCCTACGAGCAGTACTTC
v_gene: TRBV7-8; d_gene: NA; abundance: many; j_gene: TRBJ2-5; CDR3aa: CASSLARGSRETQYF; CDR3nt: TGTGCCAGCAGCTTAGCGAGGGGTAGCCGGGAGACCCAGTACTTC
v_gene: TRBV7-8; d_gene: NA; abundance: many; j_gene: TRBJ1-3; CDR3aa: CASSQPTTSGNTIYF; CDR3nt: TGTGCCAGCAGCCAACCGACGACCTCTGGAAACACCATATATTTT
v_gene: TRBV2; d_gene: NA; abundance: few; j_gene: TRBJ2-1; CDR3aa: CASSEGAPYPNEQFF; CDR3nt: TGTGCCAGCAGTGAGGGGGCACCCTATCCCAATGAGCAGTTCTTC
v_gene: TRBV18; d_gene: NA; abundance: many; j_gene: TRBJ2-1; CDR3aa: CASSLEWRGRNNEQFF; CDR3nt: TGTGCCAGCTCCCTCGAGTGGAGGGGGCGCAACAATGAGCAGTTCTTC
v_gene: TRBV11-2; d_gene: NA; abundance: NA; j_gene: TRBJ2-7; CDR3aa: CASSLESPGTYEQYF; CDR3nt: TGTGCCAGCAGCTTAGAGTCCCCCGGTACCTACGAGCAGTACTTC
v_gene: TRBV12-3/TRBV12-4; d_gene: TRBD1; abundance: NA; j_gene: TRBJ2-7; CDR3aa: CASSPAGTGFYEQYF; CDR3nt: TGTGCCAGCAGTCCCGCCGGGACAGGGTTCTACGAGCAGTACTTC